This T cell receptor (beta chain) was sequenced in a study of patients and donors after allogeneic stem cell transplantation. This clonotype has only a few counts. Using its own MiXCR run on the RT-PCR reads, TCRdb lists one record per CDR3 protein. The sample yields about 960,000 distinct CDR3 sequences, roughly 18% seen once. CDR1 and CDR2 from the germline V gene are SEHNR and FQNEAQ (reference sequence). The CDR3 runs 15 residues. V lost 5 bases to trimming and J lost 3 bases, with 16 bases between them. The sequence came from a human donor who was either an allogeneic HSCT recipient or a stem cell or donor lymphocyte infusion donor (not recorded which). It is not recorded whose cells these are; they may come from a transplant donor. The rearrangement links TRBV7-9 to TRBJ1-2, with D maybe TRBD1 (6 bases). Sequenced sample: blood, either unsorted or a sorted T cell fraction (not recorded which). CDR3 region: CASSHPKDSDYGYTF. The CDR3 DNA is TGTGCCAGCAGCCATCCTAAGGACAGTGACTATGGCTACACCTTC.